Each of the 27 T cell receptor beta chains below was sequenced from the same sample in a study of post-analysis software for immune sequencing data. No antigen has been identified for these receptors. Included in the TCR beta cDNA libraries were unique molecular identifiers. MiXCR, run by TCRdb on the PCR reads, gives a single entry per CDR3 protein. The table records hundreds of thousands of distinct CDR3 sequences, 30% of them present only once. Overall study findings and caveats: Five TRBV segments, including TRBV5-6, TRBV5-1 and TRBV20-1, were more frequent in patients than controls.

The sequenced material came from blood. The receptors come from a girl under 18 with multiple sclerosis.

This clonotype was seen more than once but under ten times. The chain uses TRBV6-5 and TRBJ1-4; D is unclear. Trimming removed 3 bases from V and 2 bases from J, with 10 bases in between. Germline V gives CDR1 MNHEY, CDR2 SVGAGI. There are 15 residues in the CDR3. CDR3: CASSYSSETNEKLFF. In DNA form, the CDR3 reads TGTGCCAGCAGTTATAGCTCCGAGACTAATGAAAAACTGTTTTTT.

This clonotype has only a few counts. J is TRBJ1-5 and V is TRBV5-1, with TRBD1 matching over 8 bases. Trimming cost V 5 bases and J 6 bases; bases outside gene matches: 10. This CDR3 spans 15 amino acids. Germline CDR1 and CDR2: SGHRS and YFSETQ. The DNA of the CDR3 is TGCGCCAGCAGACCCGGGACAGGCGGGGGTCAGCCCCAGCATTTT. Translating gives CASRPGTGGGQPQHF. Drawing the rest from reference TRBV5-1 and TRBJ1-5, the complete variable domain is KAGVTQTPRYLIKTRGQQVTLSCSPISGHRSVSWYQQTPGQGLQFLFEYFSETQRNKGNFPGRFSGRQFSNSRSEMNVSTLELGDSALYLCASRPGTGGGQPQHFGDGTRLSIL.

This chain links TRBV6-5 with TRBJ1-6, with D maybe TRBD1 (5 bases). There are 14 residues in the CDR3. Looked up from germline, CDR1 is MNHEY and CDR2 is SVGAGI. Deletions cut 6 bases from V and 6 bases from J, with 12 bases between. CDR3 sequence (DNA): TGTGCCAGCAGCCGAAGGCAGGGTAATTCACCCCTCCACTTT. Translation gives CASSRRQGNSPLHF.

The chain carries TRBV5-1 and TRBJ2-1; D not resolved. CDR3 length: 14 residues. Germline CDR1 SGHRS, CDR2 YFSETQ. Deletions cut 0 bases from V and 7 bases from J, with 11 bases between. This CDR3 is CASSLESFSNEQFF. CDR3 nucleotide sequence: TGCGCCAGCAGCTTGGAATCCTTCAGTAATGAGCAGTTCTTC. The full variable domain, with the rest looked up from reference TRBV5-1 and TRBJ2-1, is KAGVTQTPRYLIKTRGQQVTLSCSPISGHRSVSWYQQTPGQGLQFLFEYFSETQRNKGNFPGRFSGRQFSNSRSEMNVSTLELGDSALYLCASSLESFSNEQFFGPGTRLTVL.

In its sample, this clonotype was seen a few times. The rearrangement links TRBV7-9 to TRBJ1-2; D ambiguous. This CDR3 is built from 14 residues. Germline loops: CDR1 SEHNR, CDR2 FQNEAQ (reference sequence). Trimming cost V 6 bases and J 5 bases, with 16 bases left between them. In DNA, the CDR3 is TGTGCCAGCAGTTTTAGTAGCAGATTATATGGCTACACCTTC. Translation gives CASSFSSRLYGYTF.

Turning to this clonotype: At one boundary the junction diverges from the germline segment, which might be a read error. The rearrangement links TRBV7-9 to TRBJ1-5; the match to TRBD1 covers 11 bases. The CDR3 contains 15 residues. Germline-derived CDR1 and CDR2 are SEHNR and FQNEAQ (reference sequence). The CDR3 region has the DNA TGTGCCAGCAGCCCGGGGACAGGGGGAAATCGGCCCCAGCATTTT. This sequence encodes CASSPGTGGNRPQHF.

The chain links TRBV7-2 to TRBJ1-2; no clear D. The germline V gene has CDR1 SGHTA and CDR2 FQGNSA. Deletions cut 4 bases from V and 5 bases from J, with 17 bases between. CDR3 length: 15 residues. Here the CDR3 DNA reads TGTGCCAGCAGCTCAAGACGGGGTATGGGGTATGGCTACACCTTC. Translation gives CASSSRRGMGYGYTF.

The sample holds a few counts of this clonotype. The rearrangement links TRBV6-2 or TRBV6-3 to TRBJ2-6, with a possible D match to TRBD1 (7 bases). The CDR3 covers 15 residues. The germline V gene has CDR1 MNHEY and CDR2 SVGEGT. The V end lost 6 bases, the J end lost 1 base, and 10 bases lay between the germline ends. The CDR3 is CASRPGGSGANVLTF. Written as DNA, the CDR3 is TGTGCCAGCAGACCAGGGGGGTCTGGGGCCAACGTCCTGACTTTC.

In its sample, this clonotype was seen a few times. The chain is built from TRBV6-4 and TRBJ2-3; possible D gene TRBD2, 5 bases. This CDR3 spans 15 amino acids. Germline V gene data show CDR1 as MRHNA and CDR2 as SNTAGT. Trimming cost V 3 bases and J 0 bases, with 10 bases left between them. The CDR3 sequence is CASSERERSTDTQYF. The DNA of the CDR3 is TGTGCCAGCAGTGAAAGAGAGCGGAGCACAGATACGCAGTATTTT.

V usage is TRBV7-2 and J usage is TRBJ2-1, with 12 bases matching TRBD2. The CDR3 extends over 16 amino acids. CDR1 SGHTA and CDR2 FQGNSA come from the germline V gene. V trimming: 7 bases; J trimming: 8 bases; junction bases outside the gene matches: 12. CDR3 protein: CASIRATSGGGDEQFF. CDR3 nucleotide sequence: TGTGCCAGCATCCGAGCGACTAGCGGGGGAGGGGATGAGCAGTTCTTC.

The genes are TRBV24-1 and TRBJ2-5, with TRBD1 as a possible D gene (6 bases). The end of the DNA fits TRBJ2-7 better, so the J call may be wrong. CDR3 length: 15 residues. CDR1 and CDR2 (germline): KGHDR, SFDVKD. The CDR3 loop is CATRDTQDSSTEQYF. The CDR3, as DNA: TGTGCCACCAGAGATACACAGGACAGTAGTACCGAGCAGTACTTC.

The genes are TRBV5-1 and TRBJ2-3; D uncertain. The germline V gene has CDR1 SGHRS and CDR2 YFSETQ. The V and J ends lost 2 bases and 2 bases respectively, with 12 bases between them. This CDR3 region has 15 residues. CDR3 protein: CASSLLKLITDTQYF. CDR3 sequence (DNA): TGCGCCAGCAGCTTACTGAAGCTAATCACAGATACGCAGTATTTT.

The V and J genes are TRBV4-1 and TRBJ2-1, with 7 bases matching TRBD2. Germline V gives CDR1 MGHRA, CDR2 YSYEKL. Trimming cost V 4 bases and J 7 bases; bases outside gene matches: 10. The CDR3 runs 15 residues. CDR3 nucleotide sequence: TGCGCCAGCAGCCTAGGAAGCGGGGTCCTAAATGAGCAGTTCTTC. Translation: CASSLGSGVLNEQFF.

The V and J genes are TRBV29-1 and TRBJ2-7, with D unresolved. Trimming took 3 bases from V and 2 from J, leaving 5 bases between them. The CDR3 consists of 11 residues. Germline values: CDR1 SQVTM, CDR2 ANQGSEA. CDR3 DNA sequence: TGCAGCGTTGAGGATGCCTACGAGCAGTACTTC. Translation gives CSVEDAYEQYF.

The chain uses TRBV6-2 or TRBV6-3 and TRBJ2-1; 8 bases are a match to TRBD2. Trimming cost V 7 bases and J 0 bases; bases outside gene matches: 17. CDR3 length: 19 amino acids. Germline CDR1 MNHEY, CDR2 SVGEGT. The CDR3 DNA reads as TGTGCCAGCATACCCTTGGGGGGCCGTGCGGGGGGCTCCTACAATGAGCAGTTCTTC. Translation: CASIPLGGRAGGSYNEQFF.

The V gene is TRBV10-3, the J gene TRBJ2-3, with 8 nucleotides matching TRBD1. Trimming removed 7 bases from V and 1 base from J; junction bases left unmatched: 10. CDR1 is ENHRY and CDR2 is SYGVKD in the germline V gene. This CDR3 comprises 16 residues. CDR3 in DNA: TGTGCCATCAACGCCCAGGGGGCAGCTCGCACAGATACGCAGTATTTT. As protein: CAINAQGAARTDTQYF.

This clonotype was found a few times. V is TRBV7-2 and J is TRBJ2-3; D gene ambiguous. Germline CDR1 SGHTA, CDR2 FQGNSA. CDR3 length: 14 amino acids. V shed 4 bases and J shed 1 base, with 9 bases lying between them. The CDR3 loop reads CASSSLGGTDTQYF. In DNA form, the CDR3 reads TGTGCCAGCAGCTCCCTTGGGGGCACAGATACGCAGTATTTT. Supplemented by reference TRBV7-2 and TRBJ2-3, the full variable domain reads GAGVSQSPSNKVTEKGKDVELRCDPISGHTALYWYRQSLGQGLEFLIYFQGNSAPDKSGLPSDRFSAERTGGSVSTLTIQRTQQEDSAVYLCASSSLGGTDTQYFGPGTRLTVL.

DNA for the CDR3: TGCAGTGCTAGAGGGGAGCGGGAGAGCACAGATACGCAGTATTTT. It encodes CSARGERESTDTQYF. The genes are TRBV20-1 and TRBJ2-3, with 8 bases matching TRBD2. J gave up 0 bases and V 1 base, and 3 bases lay outside the gene matches. This CDR3 comprises 15 residues. The germline V gene has CDR1 DFQATT and CDR2 SNEGSKA (reference sequence).

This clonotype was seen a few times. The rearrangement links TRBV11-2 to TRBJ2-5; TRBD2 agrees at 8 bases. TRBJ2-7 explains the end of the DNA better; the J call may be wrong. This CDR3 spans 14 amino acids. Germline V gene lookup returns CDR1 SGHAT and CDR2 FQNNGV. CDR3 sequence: CASSPWTSQYEQYF. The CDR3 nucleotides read TGTGCCAGCAGCCCCTGGACTAGCCAGTACGAGCAGTACTTC.

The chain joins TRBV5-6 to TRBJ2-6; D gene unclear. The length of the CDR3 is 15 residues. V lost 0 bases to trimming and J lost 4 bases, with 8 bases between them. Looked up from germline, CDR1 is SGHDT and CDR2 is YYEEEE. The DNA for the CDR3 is TGTGCCAGCAGCTTGGACAAACCCGGGGCCAACGTCCTGACTTTC. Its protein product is CASSLDKPGANVLTF.

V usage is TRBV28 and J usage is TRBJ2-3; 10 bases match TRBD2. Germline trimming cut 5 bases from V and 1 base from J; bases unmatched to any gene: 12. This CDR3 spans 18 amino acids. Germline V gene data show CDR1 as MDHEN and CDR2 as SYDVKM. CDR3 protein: CASSLYIVGTSGTDTQYF. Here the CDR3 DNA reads TGTGCCAGCAGTCTCTACATTGTGGGGACTAGCGGCACAGATACGCAGTATTTT.

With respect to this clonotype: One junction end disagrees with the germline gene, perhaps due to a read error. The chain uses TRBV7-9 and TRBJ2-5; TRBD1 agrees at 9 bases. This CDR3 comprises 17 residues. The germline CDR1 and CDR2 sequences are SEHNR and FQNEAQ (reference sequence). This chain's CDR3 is CASSLVGDRGMSEAQYF. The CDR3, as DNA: TGTGCCAGCAGCTTAGTCGGCGACAGGGGGATGTCAGAGGCCCAGTACTTC.

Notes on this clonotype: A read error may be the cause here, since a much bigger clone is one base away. The CDR3 protein is CASSTGQNYGYTF. As DNA, the CDR3 is TGTGCCAGCAGCACCGGACAGAACTATGGCTACACCTTC. The chain links TRBV7-9 to TRBJ1-2; D might be TRBD1 (6 bases). The germline CDR1 and CDR2 sequences are SEHNR and FQNEAQ (reference sequence). This CDR3 is built from 13 residues. The V and J ends lost 5 bases and 2 bases respectively, with 9 bases between them.

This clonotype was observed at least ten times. Here the CDR3 reads CASSRRPGQTSTDTQYF. In nucleotides, the CDR3 is TGCGCCAGCAGCAGAAGACCGGGACAGACTAGCACAGATACGCAGTATTTT. The chain is built from TRBV5-1 and TRBJ2-3, with 7 bases lining up with TRBD1. With V trimmed by 4 bases and J by 0 bases, 11 bases remained unmatched. Germline CDR1 and CDR2: SGHRS and YFSETQ. The length of the CDR3 is 17 residues.

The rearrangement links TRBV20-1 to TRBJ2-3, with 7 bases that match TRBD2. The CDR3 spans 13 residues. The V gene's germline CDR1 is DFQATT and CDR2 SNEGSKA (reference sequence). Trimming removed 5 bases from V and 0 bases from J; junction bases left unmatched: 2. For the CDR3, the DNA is TGCAGTGCTCATAGCGGGAGCACAGATACGCAGTATTTT. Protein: CSAHSGSTDTQYF.

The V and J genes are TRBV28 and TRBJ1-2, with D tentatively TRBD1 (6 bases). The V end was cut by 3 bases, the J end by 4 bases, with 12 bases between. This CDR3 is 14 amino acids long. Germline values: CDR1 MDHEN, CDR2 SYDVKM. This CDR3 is CASSFRQVFYGYTF. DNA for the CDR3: TGTGCCAGCAGTTTCAGACAGGTGTTCTATGGCTACACCTTC.

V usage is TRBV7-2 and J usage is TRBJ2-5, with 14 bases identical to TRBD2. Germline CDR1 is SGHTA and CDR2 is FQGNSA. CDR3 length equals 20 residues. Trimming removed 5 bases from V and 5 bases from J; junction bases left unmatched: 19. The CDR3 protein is CASSLPTTSGRALDWETQYF. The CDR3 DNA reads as TGTGCCAGCAGCCTACCAACGACTAGCGGGAGGGCCTTAGATTGGGAGACCCAGTACTTC.